Shown below are 30 T cell receptor beta chains from a single sample sequenced in a study of T cells in Graves' hyperthyroidism and ophthalmopathy. Amplification targeted TCR beta CDR3 regions from RNA transcripts. Primed by the HTBI set, a first-round RT-PCR was run on the TCR CDR3. TCRdb independently ran MiXCR on the multiplex PCR reads; one entry per CDR3 protein. Here the sample spans hundreds of thousands of distinct CDR3 sequences, around 42% being singletons. Sequenced material: peripheral blood or thyroid tissue (not recorded which). The receptors come from a woman younger than 35 with Graves' hyperthyroidism.

As for this clonotype: The CDR3 carries no conserved terminal phenylalanine or tryptophan, so it likely arises from a read error. No DNA is shown, since the ends of the CDR3 on it are uncertain; the CDR3 is the one TCRdb lists. This sequence joins TRBV2 and TRBJ2-5; TRBD1 is the table's D call, not checked against the DNA. Germline V gene data show CDR1 as SNHLY and CDR2 as FYNNEI. The CDR3 has 13 amino acids, counting both end residues. CDR3 sequence reads: CASSAGPGYTFGS.

The chain employs TRBV20-1 and TRBJ1-2, with 7 bases that match TRBD1. CDR1 DFQATT and CDR2 SNEGSKA come from the germline V gene (reference sequence). V was clipped by 6 bases and J by 2 bases; unmatched bases: 6. The CDR3 is made up of 13 amino acids. CDR3 DNA sequence: TGCAGTGCCATTCCGGGACAGAACTATGGCTACACCTTC. Translating gives CSAIPGQNYGYTF.

This chain uses TRBV7-3 with TRBJ2-7, with D possibly called TRBD1 or TRBD2 (5 bases each). This CDR3 spans 15 amino acids. Trimming cost V 7 bases and J 2 bases, with 18 bases left between them. CDR1 is SGHTA and CDR2 is FQGTGA in the germline V gene. In DNA form, the CDR3 reads TGTGCCAGCAAGTTGCTCCCGGGACCCCCCTACGAGCAGTACTTC. This codes for CASKLLPGPPYEQYF.

Many counts were recorded for this clonotype. This chain links TRBV10-3 with TRBJ1-5; D unresolved. The germline gives CDR1 ENHRY, CDR2 SYGVKD. There are 15 residues in the CDR3. Trimming took off 2 bases at V and 4 bases at J, with 12 bases between the two ends. DNA of the CDR3: TGTGCCATCAGTGAGGGCCAGGTTGGAAATCAGCCCCAGCATTTT. This codes for CAISEGQVGNQPQHF.

The J gene is TRBJ2-7, the V gene TRBV9; a weak D match, TRBD1 (6 bases). CDR1 and CDR2 from the germline V gene are SGDLS and YYNGEE. The CDR3 has 14 amino acids. V lost 1 base, J lost 3 bases, and 11 bases lay in between. In DNA form, the CDR3 reads TGTGCCAGCAGCGTAAGGCAGGGGAGCTACGAGCAGTACTTC. This encodes CASSVRQGSYEQYF.

The genes are TRBV6-1 and TRBJ1-1; D remains ambiguous. Trimming removed 5 bases at V and 3 bases at J, with 13 bases between. Germline-derived CDR1 and CDR2 are MNHNS and SASEGT. The CDR3 covers 14 residues. CDR3 region: CASSRTRADTEAFF. As DNA, the CDR3 is TGTGCCAGCAGTAGAACACGGGCTGACACTGAAGCTTTCTTT.

This clonotype was recorded at least ten times. The chain has TRBV7-6 and TRBJ1-1; the match to TRBD1 covers 12 bases. Germline V lookup: CDR1 SGHVS, CDR2 FNYEAQ. V lost 5 bases to trimming and J lost 6 bases; unmatched junction nucleotides: 7. This CDR3 contains 15 residues. CDR3 amino acids: CASSPRDRGQPEAFF. The CDR3 DNA reads as TGTGCCAGCAGCCCCAGGGACAGGGGGCAGCCTGAAGCTTTCTTT.

The chain joins TRBV2 to TRBJ1-2; no definite D call. Trimming left V 5 bases short and J 4 bases short, with 17 bases between. CDR1 and CDR2 from the germline V gene are SNHLY and FYNNEI. This CDR3 spans 15 amino acids. The DNA of the CDR3 is TGTGCCAGCAGTTTAAAAGCGACTTGGGGCTATGGCTACACCTTC. It encodes CASSLKATWGYGYTF.

The V and J genes are TRBV29-1 and TRBJ1-3; D uncertain. Trimming cost V 7 bases and J 7 bases, with 11 bases left between them. The CDR3 has 11 residues. Looked up from germline, CDR1 is SQVTM and CDR2 is ANQGSEA. CDR3 amino acids: CSGAWENTIYF. As DNA, the CDR3 is TGCAGCGGGGCCTGGGAGAACACCATATATTTT.

The gene calls are TRBV12-3 or TRBV12-4 and TRBJ2-7, with 8 bases matching TRBD1. The CDR3 length is 14 residues. J gave up 7 bases and V 5 bases, and 10 bases lay outside the gene matches. CDR3 DNA sequence: TGTGCCAGCAGTATATCCGGGACAGGTGAAGAGCAGTACTTC. Translated, it gives CASSISGTGEEQYF.

About this clonotype itself: Germline is not matched at one junction end, which may reflect a read error. The genes are TRBV10-2 and TRBJ2-7, with 7 bases that match TRBD1. The germline V gene encodes CDR1 WSHSY and CDR2 SAAADI. This CDR3 spans 14 amino acids. As DNA, the CDR3 is TGTGCCAGCAGAACCCAAGGGGGCCGCTACGAGCAGTACTTC. Translated, it gives CASRTQGGRYEQYF.

This clonotype was found a few times. The V and J genes are TRBV19 and TRBJ1-2, with 7 nucleotides matching TRBD1. In germline, CDR1 is LNHDA, CDR2 SQIVND (reference sequence). J lost 8 bases, V lost 5 bases, and 5 bases had no gene match. The CDR3 spans 12 residues. This CDR3 reads CASSQRGRGYTF. Written as DNA, the CDR3 is TGTGCCAGTAGTCAAAGGGGGCGCGGCTACACCTTC. The full variable domain, rest sourced from reference TRBV19 and TRBJ1-2, is DGGITQSPKYLFRKEGQNVTLSCEQNLNHDAMYWYRQDPGQGLRLIYYSQIVNDFQKGDIAEGYSVSREKKESFPLTVTSAQKNPTAFYLCASSQRGRGYTFGSGTRLTVV.

V gene TRBV2 combines with J gene TRBJ2-5; 8 bases match TRBD2. Germline V gene sequence: CDR1 SNHLY, CDR2 FYNNEI. CDR3 length: 16 amino acids. V shed 7 bases, J shed 5 bases, and the junction held 15 bases outside the gene matches. The CDR3 region is CASTPPRASGQETQYF. Written as DNA, the CDR3 is TGTGCCAGCACTCCCCCCAGAGCTAGCGGGCAGGAGACCCAGTACTTC.

The chain carries TRBV6-4 and TRBJ1-1; D is uncertain. Between the trimmed V and J ends, which lost 6 bases and 4 bases, there was a span of 12 bases. CDR3 length equals 13 residues. CDR1 and CDR2 (germline): MRHNA, SNTAGT. This CDR3 is CASRPVLVTEAFF. CDR3 in DNA: TGTGCCAGCAGGCCTGTTTTAGTCACTGAAGCTTTCTTT.

In its sample, this clonotype was seen once. This may come from a read error, since a much larger clone is one base off. This chain links TRBV2 with TRBJ1-2, with 8 bases identical to TRBD1. This CDR3 is built from 12 residues. Germline CDR1 reads SNHLY; CDR2 reads FYNNEI. After removal of 6 bases from V and 6 bases from J, the junction contained 3 bases not matched to a gene. The CDR3 sequence: CASRATGDGYTF. For the CDR3, the DNA is TGTGCCAGCAGGGCGACAGGGGATGGCTACACCTTC.

V is TRBV20-1 and J is TRBJ2-2; D is perhaps TRBD1 (5 bases). V lost 0 bases and J 0 bases, leaving 8 bases between the germline ends. This CDR3 comprises 15 residues. From germline, CDR1 is DFQATT and CDR2 SNEGSKA (reference sequence). The CDR3 protein is CSARDTGANTGELFF. CDR3 nucleotide sequence: TGCAGTGCTAGAGATACAGGAGCGAACACCGGGGAGCTGTTTTTT.

This clonotype was counted many times. The V gene is TRBV15, the J gene TRBJ1-1; perhaps TRBD1 as D (5 bases). Germline V gene data show CDR1 as LNHNV and CDR2 as YYDKDF (reference sequence). V lost 5 bases and J 7 bases, leaving 17 bases between the germline ends. This CDR3 has 14 amino acids. CDR3 loop: CATSRAGTEIEAFF. In nucleotides, the CDR3 is TGTGCCACCAGCCGCGCCGGGACGGAAATTGAAGCTTTCTTT.

This clonotype was seen a single time. The CDR3 DNA is TGTGCCAGCAGGGGACTAGCTAGTACAGATACGCAGTACTTC. Protein: CASRGLASTDTQYF. The V call is TRBV2, the J call TRBJ2-7; TRBD2 agrees at 9 bases. Germline loops: CDR1 SNHLY, CDR2 FYNNEI. The CDR3 has 14 residues. Trimming cost V 6 bases and J 9 bases; bases outside gene matches: 12.

This chain joins TRBV7-9 and TRBJ1-2; tentatively, D is TRBD1 (6 bases). Germline CDR1 and CDR2: SEHNR and FQNEAQ (reference sequence). CDR3 size: 13 residues. The germline V and J ends were trimmed by 1 base and 8 bases, with 11 bases remaining between them. The CDR3 region has the DNA TGTGCCAGCAGCTTAGACAGGGAATACGGCTACACCTTC. As protein: CASSLDREYGYTF. The entire variable domain, with the rest obtained from reference TRBV7-9 and TRBJ1-2, is as follows: DTGVSQNPRHKITKRGQNVTFRCDPISEHNRLYWYRQTLGQGPEFLTYFQNEAQLEKSRLLSDRFSAERPKGSFSTLEIQRTEQGDSAMYLCASSLDREYGYTFGSGTRLTVV.

V and J are TRBV7-2 and TRBJ1-2; 11 nucleotides agree with TRBD1. After removal of 6 bases from V and 8 bases from J, the junction contained 14 bases not matched to a gene. This CDR3 region has 16 residues. In germline, CDR1 is SGHTA, CDR2 FQGNSA. The CDR3 reads CASSSTGTGGRNGYTF. DNA of the CDR3: TGTGCCAGCAGTTCCACCGGGACAGGGGGAAGAAACGGCTACACCTTC.

The V and J genes are TRBV20-1 and TRBJ1-3; TRBD1 matches 7 bases. Germline loops: CDR1 DFQATT, CDR2 SNEGSKA (reference sequence). Trimming at V came to 3 bases and at J to 0 bases, leaving 8 bases not matched to a gene. The CDR3 is made up of 16 amino acids. CDR3 residues: CSARDEGALSGNTIYF. The CDR3 bases are TGCAGTGCTAGGGACGAGGGGGCCCTCTCTGGAAACACCATATATTTT.

There are many counts of this clonotype. The rearrangement uses TRBV2 and TRBJ1-3; TRBD1 is a possible D gene (5 bases). The V end lost 5 bases, the J end lost 0 bases, and 11 bases lay between the germline ends. The length of the CDR3 is 15 residues. The germline V gene encodes CDR1 SNHLY and CDR2 FYNNEI. CDR3 region: CASSNPGYSGNTIYF. Here the CDR3 DNA reads TGTGCCAGCAGTAATCCAGGGTACTCTGGAAACACCATATATTTT.

This clonotype was detected ten times or more. The genes are TRBV24-1 and TRBJ2-7; D may be TRBD2 (6 bases). The V and J ends lost 3 bases and 3 bases respectively, with 8 bases between them. Germline assignment: CDR1 KGHDR and CDR2 SFDVKD. This CDR3 has 13 amino acids. The CDR3 protein is CATSDGSGYEQYF. As DNA, the CDR3 is TGTGCCACCAGTGATGGTAGCGGCTACGAGCAGTACTTC.

V usage is TRBV15 and J usage is TRBJ2-5, with 7 bases lining up with TRBD2. Germline assignment: CDR1 LNHNV and CDR2 YYDKDF (reference sequence). The CDR3 extends over 17 amino acids. V lost 1 base, J lost 4 bases, and 12 bases stayed unmatched. The CDR3 nucleotides are TGTGCCACCAGCAGAGCTCTAGCGGAAGGAGATCGAGAGACCCAGTACTTC. The encoded protein is CATSRALAEGDRETQYF.

The CDR3: CASSVGRDRLFYGYTF. The CDR3 DNA reads TGTGCCAGCAGCGTCGGGAGGGACCGCCTCTTCTATGGCTACACCTTC. The chain combines TRBV9 with TRBJ1-2, with TRBD1 as a possible D gene (5 bases). Germline lookup yields CDR1 SGDLS and CDR2 YYNGEE. This CDR3 comprises 16 residues. V was pared by 2 bases and J by 4 bases, with 18 bases between. The complete variable domain, with remaining parts taken from reference TRBV9 and TRBJ1-2, reads DSGVTQTPKHLITATGQRVTLRCSPRSGDLSVYWYQQSLDQGLQFLIQYYNGEERAKGNILERFSAQQFPDLHSELNLSSLELGDSALYFCASSVGRDRLFYGYTFGSGTRLTVV.

The rearrangement joins TRBV29-1 to TRBJ2-3; D is unresolved. V lost 4 bases and J lost 2, with 10 bases in between. Germline CDR1 and CDR2: SQVTM and ANQGSEA. This CDR3 spans 13 amino acids. The DNA of the CDR3 is TGCAGCGTTGGTAGGGCGGTCACAGATACGCAGTATTTT. Translating it yields CSVGRAVTDTQYF.

V is TRBV15 and J is TRBJ2-5; either TRBD1 or TRBD2 may supply D (7 bases each). V was pared by 1 base and J by 9 bases, with 18 bases between. Germline V gene data show CDR1 as LNHNV and CDR2 as YYDKDF (reference sequence). The CDR3 runs to 15 residues. CDR3 nucleotide sequence: TGTGCCACCAGCAGAGGGTTGGTTCCAGGGGGGGCCCAGTACTTC. Residues: CATSRGLVPGGAQYF.

CDR3 coding DNA: TGCAGCGTTGTGGACGGGGACGAGCAGTACTTC. Translating it yields CSVVDGDEQYF. This chain links TRBV29-1 with TRBJ2-7, with a weak D call TRBD2 (5 bases). Per the germline V gene, CDR1 is SQVTM and CDR2 is ANQGSEA. This CDR3 has 11 amino acids. The V end lost 4 bases, the J end lost 5 bases, and 9 bases lay between the germline ends.

This clonotype was seen a few times. The rearrangement joins TRBV2 to TRBJ1-2; maybe TRBD1 (6 bases). Germline V gene lookup returns CDR1 SNHLY and CDR2 FYNNEI. V lost 5 bases, J lost 8 bases, and 12 bases lay in between. The CDR3 totals 12 residues. DNA of the CDR3: TGTGCCAGCAGTTCGGGGGGCAAAGGCTACACCTTC. This sequence encodes CASSSGGKGYTF.

The chain combines TRBV5-1 with TRBJ1-1; 8 bases agree with TRBD1. The germline CDR1 and CDR2 sequences are SGHRS and YFSETQ. The CDR3 runs 14 residues. The V and J ends lost 4 bases and 6 bases, in that order; junction bases with no gene match: 8. The CDR3 DNA reads as TGCGCCAGCAGCCTACGGGACAGGACCTCTGAAGCTTTCTTT. This gives the protein CASSLRDRTSEAFF.